This T cell receptor (beta chain) originates from a study of cytomegalovirus exposure and HLA in healthy donors. Study details: The Caucasian-associated ancestry cluster contained about four fifths of the 300 to 400 genotyped donors. Study conclusions and caveats: In a later analysis, most CMV-associated TCR beta chains appeared HLA-restricted. While the bulk of TCR sequences proved rare, some public TCRs turned up in many donors. Based on reports, TCR beta sequences accurately predicted HLA-A and HLA-B alleles for most subjects.

The CDR3 extends over 15 amino acids. In germline, CDR1 is SNHLY, CDR2 FYNNEI. J was trimmed by 2 bases and V by 3 bases; bases with no gene match: 4. Comments on this clone: Its specificity is not known.

Primers for the PCR totalled 60 Vbeta and 13 Jbeta. Measured with immunoSEQ multiplex PCR; TCRdb has only the in-frame clones, and not every one. Of 150,000 to 200,000 clones in the sample, 82% were seen once. The sequence was collected from a boy aged 2 to 10 in good health and CMV-seronegative. The chain couples TRBV2 to TRBJ2-1; 7 nucleotides match TRBD1. Specimen: PBMCs. The CDR3 sequence is CASSDDRAPYNEQFF. The CDR3, as DNA: TGTGCCAGCAGTGATGACAGGGCGCCCTACAATGAGCAGTTCTTC.